Each of the 12 T cell receptor beta chains below was sequenced from the same sample in a study of cytomegalovirus exposure and HLA in healthy donors. Researchers ran the PCR with 60 Vbeta and 13 Jbeta primers. Only in-frame clones appear in the TCRdb table, and some are missing; sequencing was by immunoSEQ multiplex PCR. The sample lists around 140,000 clones; 72% were seen once. What was sequenced was PBMCs. All receptors come from a man between 50 and 59 years old in good health and CMV-seropositive.

The J gene is TRBJ1-3, the V gene TRBV7-2; D perhaps matches TRBD1 (5 bases). Trimming took off 1 base at V and 4 bases at J, with 11 bases between the two ends. CDR1 and CDR2 (germline): SGHTA, FQGNSA. This CDR3 contains 15 residues. The CDR3 DNA is TGTGCCAGCAGCTTAGATGGGGCGAGGGGAAACACCATATATTTT. Residues: CASSLDGARGNTIYF.

The chain uses TRBV6-5 and TRBJ2-7; 9 nucleotides line up with TRBD2. Trimming removed 8 bases from V and 7 bases from J; junction bases left unmatched: 9. Germline-derived CDR1 and CDR2 are MNHEY and SVGAGI. CDR3 size: 13 residues. The CDR3 region has the DNA TGTGCCAGCCGGCTAGCGGGACGAGGTGAGCAGTACTTC. It codes for CASRLAGRGEQYF.

V usage is TRBV4-1 and J usage is TRBJ1-2; perhaps TRBD1 as D (5 bases). V shed 0 bases and J shed 5 bases, with 13 bases lying between them. The CDR3 extends over 15 amino acids. CDR1 and CDR2 from the germline V gene are MGHRA and YSYEKL. The CDR3 protein is CASSQDGAPWYGYTF. The CDR3 DNA reads as TGCGCCAGCAGCCAAGATGGGGCACCTTGGTATGGCTACACCTTC.

This clone was found a few times. The genes are TRBV6-5 and TRBJ2-7, with 12 bases fitting TRBD1. The CDR3 loop spans 14 amino acids. V gave up 5 bases and J gave up 7 bases; unmatched junction bases: 6. The germline CDR1 and CDR2 sequences are MNHEY and SVGAGI. In DNA, the CDR3 is TGTGCCAGCAGTAGGGACAGGGGGCGCGGGGAGCAGTACTTC. Translated: CASSRDRGRGEQYF.

The chain combines TRBV18 with TRBJ1-4; D is possibly TRBD1 (5 bases). The CDR3 contains 16 residues. Germline V CDR1 and CDR2: KGHSH, LQKENI. V gave up 0 bases and J gave up 2 bases, with 10 bases separating them. CDR3 loop: CASSPPNGATNEKLFF. CDR3 sequence (DNA): TGTGCCAGCTCACCACCGAATGGGGCCACTAATGAAAAACTGTTTTTT.

The chain has TRBV5-1 and TRBJ2-2; D not resolved. Between the trimmed V and J ends, which lost 0 bases and 0 bases, there was a span of 9 bases. The CDR3 covers 16 residues. The V gene's germline CDR1 is SGHRS and CDR2 YFSETQ. The CDR3 protein is CASSLGPRSNTGELFF. CDR3 nucleotides: TGCGCCAGCAGCTTGGGACCCAGGTCGAACACCGGGGAGCTGTTTTTT.

This clone was counted at least ten times. The chain is built from TRBV6-1 and TRBJ1-1; D is ambiguous. V lost 7 bases, J lost 5 bases, and 14 bases lay in between. The CDR3 sequence is 13 residues long. Looked up from germline, CDR1 is MNHNS and CDR2 is SASEGT. The CDR3 reads CASNPAGRTEAFF. The CDR3 region has the DNA TGTGCCAGCAACCCAGCGGGGAGGACTGAAGCTTTCTTT.

This chain links TRBV23-1 with TRBJ1-2; 9 bases are shared with TRBD1. TRBV23-1 is sorted into the ORF group, with uncertain function. The CDR3 has 14 amino acids. V lost 11 bases and J lost 7; bases outside the gene matches: 14. The DNA of the CDR3 is TGCGCCCCCAGGCGGACAGGGGTTTGGTGTGGCTACACCTTC. Protein: CAPRRTGVWCGYTF.

The chain joins TRBV6-5 to TRBJ1-4; TRBD1 aligns across 7 bases. With V trimmed by 5 bases and J by 2 bases, 5 bases remained unmatched. Germline V gives CDR1 MNHEY, CDR2 SVGAGI. The CDR3 extends over 15 amino acids. CDR3 bases: TGTGCCAGCAGTCGCAGGGGGAGGACTAATGAAAAACTGTTTTTT. Residues: CASSRRGRTNEKLFF.

This rearrangement joins TRBV6-1 to TRBJ1-1; possible D gene TRBD1, 5 bases. The germline V gene encodes CDR1 MNHNS and CDR2 SASEGT. The V end lost 6 bases, the J end lost 3 bases, and 11 bases lay between the germline ends. This CDR3 contains 13 residues. This chain's CDR3 is CASRLDSDTEAFF. The CDR3 bases are TGTGCCAGCAGACTTGACAGTGACACTGAAGCTTTCTTT.

J is TRBJ1-1 and V is TRBV7-2, with a possible D match to TRBD1 (5 bases). CDR1 is SGHTA and CDR2 is FQGNSA in the germline V gene. V lost 1 base and J 13 bases, leaving 19 bases between the germline ends. The CDR3 runs 14 residues. The CDR3 loop is CASSLGTSGGVVFF. CDR3 sequence (DNA): TGTGCCAGCAGCTTAGGGACCTCGGGGGGGGTCGTTTTCTTT. Drawing the rest from reference TRBV7-2 and TRBJ1-1, the complete variable domain is GAGVSQSPSNKVTEKGKDVELRCDPISGHTALYWYRQSLGQGLEFLIYFQGNSAPDKSGLPSDRFSAERTGGSVSTLTIQRTQQEDSAVYLCASSLGTSGGVVFFGQGTRLTVV.

V and J are TRBV7-2 and TRBJ2-3; 11 bases agree with TRBD2. The CDR3 is 19 residues long. Trimming took 1 base from V and 0 from J; bases not matched to a gene: 9. Germline values: CDR1 SGHTA, CDR2 FQGNSA. The CDR3 sequence: CASSLVTGLAVRSTDTQYF. The CDR3, as DNA: TGTGCCAGCAGCTTAGTTACGGGACTAGCGGTCCGTAGCACAGATACGCAGTATTTT.